Listed below are T cell receptor beta chains from one sample, sequenced in a study of Ad26.COV2.S vaccination and SARS-CoV-2 variants. Libraries were prepared by immunoSEQ multiplex PCR; TCRdb keeps only in-frame clonotypes and omits some of them. The repertoire holds about 350,000 clones, with 92% as singletons. The sample here was peripheral blood, taken after recovery from COVID-19. The receptors stem from a human donor who had recovered from COVID-19. The CDR3 runs from the conserved cysteine through the conserved F or W. Fields, in order: J gene, D gene, clone size, CDR3 length, V gene, CDR3 DNA, CDR3 protein. D genes are given only for firm matches. Clone size is shown for a subset of rows, as once, few, many or a class of expanded clone.

TRBJ1-6	-	-	14	TRBV2	TGTGCCAGCAGTCCTAATTCCGTCGGTTCACCCCTCCACTTT	CASSPNSVGSPLHF
TRBJ1-4	-	-	15	TRBV7-2	TGTGCCAGCAGCTTGACCGGGGACGCTAATGAAAAACTGTTTTTT	CASSLTGDANEKLFF
TRBJ2-7	-	-	16	TRBV2	TGTGCCAGCACCAATGGCCTCGGGACCCCCGACTACGAGCAGTACTTC	CASTNGLGTPDYEQYF
TRBJ1-2	-	-	14	TRBV10-2	TGCGCCAGCGCCTTTGACAGGAACACCTATGGCTACACCTTC	CASAFDRNTYGYTF
TRBJ1-3	-	-	15	TRBV9	TGTGCCAGCAGCGTTGGACAGCTATCTGGAAACACCATATATTTT	CASSVGQLSGNTIYF
TRBJ1-2	-	-	14	TRBV7-8	TGTGCCAGCAGCCCAGTGGCCAGGGCGGATGGCTACACCTTC	CASSPVARADGYTF
TRBJ1-2	TRBD1	-	14	TRBV2	TGTGCCAGCAGTGACCGACAGGGGGCGAATGGCTACACCTTC	CASSDRQGANGYTF
TRBJ2-1	TRBD2	-	12	TRBV2	TGTGCCAGCAGTATGACTAGCGGGGGGAAGTTCTTC	CASSMTSGGKFF
TRBJ2-7	TRBD1	once	13	TRBV7-9	TGTGCCAGCAGGTCTACAGGGGGTCACGAGCAGTACTTC	CASRSTGGHEQYF
TRBJ2-2	-	-	19	TRBV15	TGTGCCACCAGCAGAGTGCGTGTCGAGGGGCTCCGGGGAACCGGGGAGCTGTTTTTT	CATSRVRVEGLRGTGELFF
TRBJ2-7	TRBD1	-	16	TRBV6-1	TGTGCCAGCAGTGCCTTACCGGGACAGGGGGATTACGAGCAGTACTTC	CASSALPGQGDYEQYF
TRBJ1-2	-	few	13	TRBV5-1	TGCGCCAGCAGCTTCGGCGGGGGGCTGGGCTACACCTTC	CASSFGGGLGYTF
TRBJ1-1	-	-	14	TRBV7-9	TGTGCCAGCCGCACGGACGGGTCGAGAACTGAAGCTTTCTTT	CASRTDGSRTEAFF
TRBJ2-7	-	-	15	TRBV9	TGTGCCAGCAGCGAGGCGGGGGCAATGGTGGACGAGCAGTACTTC	CASSEAGAMVDEQYF
TRBJ1-2	-	-	13	TRBV6-5	TGTGCCAGCAGATCTCCAGGGACATATGGCTACACCTTC	CASRSPGTYGYTF
TRBJ2-7	-	-	13	TRBV5-1	TGCGCCAGCAGCTTGGGAGCGCCCAGGGAGCAGTACTTC	CASSLGAPREQYF
TRBJ2-6	-	-	19	TRBV27	TGTGCCAGCAGTTTAAGGGAAATGGGCGGGGCCTCTGGGGCCAACGTCCTGACTTTC	CASSLREMGGASGANVLTF
TRBJ2-7	TRBD1	-	14	TRBV9	TGTGCCAGCAGCGCGGGGACAGGAGACTACGAGCAGTACTTC	CASSAGTGDYEQYF
TRBJ2-7	-	once	15	TRBV14	TGTGCCAGCAGCCAAGACGAAAGGACCTCGGGGGAGCAGTACTTC	CASSQDERTSGEQYF
TRBJ2-3	TRBD2	once	16	TRBV2	TGTGCCAGCAGTTTAGCGGGGGGATCTATCACAGATACGCAGTATTTT	CASSLAGGSITDTQYF
TRBJ1-5	TRBD1	-	14	TRBV5-1	TGCGCCAGCAGCCCCGGGACAGTTGGGCAGCCCCAGCATTTT	CASSPGTVGQPQHF
TRBJ2-1	-	-	16	TRBV12-2	TGTGCAAGTCGCTACCCCGTGGAAGCGAAATACAATGAGCAGTTCTTC	CASRYPVEAKYNEQFF
TRBJ2-5	-	-	15	TRBV14	TGTGCCAGCAGCCAATACCAGGGAACCCAAGAGACCCAGTACTTC	CASSQYQGTQETQYF
TRBJ2-1	TRBD2	-	17	TRBV12-5	TGTGCTAGTGGACCTTATAGCGGGTCGAGCTCCTACAATGAGCAGTTCTTC	CASGPYSGSSSYNEQFF
TRBJ1-1	TRBD1	-	18	TRBV5-1	TGCGCCAGCAGCTTAACTCGGACAGGGGGTTATGGGAACACTGAAGCTTTCTTT	CASSLTRTGGYGNTEAFF
TRBJ1-1	TRBD1	-	14	TRBV7-2	TGTGCCAGCAGCTGGGGACAGGGGAACACTGAAGCTTTCTTT	CASSWGQGNTEAFF
TRBJ2-3	-	-	14	TRBV19	TGTGCCAGTAGTATTGGGACCCGTTCGAATACGCAGTATTTT	CASSIGTRSNTQYF
TRBJ2-1	-	-	12	TRBV2	TGTGCCAGCAGTGACCCCTACAATGAGCAGTTCTTC	CASSDPYNEQFF
TRBJ1-2	-	-	14	TRBV5-1	TGCGCCAGCAGCTTGGGTTCACCGAACTATGGCTACACCTTC	CASSLGSPNYGYTF
TRBJ1-2	-	-	15	TRBV3-1/TRBV3-2	TGTGCCAGCAGCCAAGAGAGCTTCGGAGGGAAGGGCTACACCTTC	CASSQESFGGKGYTF
TRBJ2-2	-	once	16	TRBV19	TGTGCCAGTAGATCGGGGGCCCCCCGATACACCGGGGAGCTGTTTTTT	CASRSGAPRYTGELFF
TRBJ1-6	-	-	15	TRBV6-2/TRBV6-3	TGTGCCAGCAGTTCCCCGCAGAGGTATAATTCACCCCTCCACTTT	CASSSPQRYNSPLHF
TRBJ1-5	TRBD1	once	15	TRBV7-2	TGTGCCAGCAGCTTCGGACAGGGGAGAAATCAGCCCCAGCATTTT	CASSFGQGRNQPQHF
TRBJ1-4	-	-	11	TRBV25-1	TGTGCCAGCAGCCCGGCCGAAAAACTGTTTTTT	CASSPAEKLFF
TRBJ1-4	-	-	14	TRBV7-9	TGTGCCAGCAGCTCGGACAGAAAGGGGGAAAAACTGTTTTTT	CASSSDRKGEKLFF
TRBJ2-1	-	-	14	TRBV7-9	TGTGCCAGCAGTTCTTTGGGACCGCTCAATGAGCAGTTCTTC	CASSSLGPLNEQFF
TRBJ2-2	TRBD2	-	17	TRBV4-3	TGCGCCAGCAGCCAGTATGTTGCGGGGGGAAACACCGGGGAGCTGTTTTTT	CASSQYVAGGNTGELFF
TRBJ1-5	-	-	14	TRBV6-2/TRBV6-3	TGTGCCAGCAGTCAGAGGGCCTCGGATCAGCCCCAGCATTTT	CASSQRASDQPQHF
TRBJ1-2	-	few	18	TRBV29-1	TGCAGCGTTAACCAACTAGCTCAGTGGCAGGGGCTAAACTATGGCTACACCTTC	CSVNQLAQWQGLNYGYTF
TRBJ2-5	-	-	15	TRBV9	TGTGCCAGCAGCGTAGGTGCGGGGAGCCAAGAGACCCAGTACTTC	CASSVGAGSQETQYF
TRBJ2-5	TRBD1	once	14	TRBV2	TGTGCCAGCAGGGATGACAGGGCCCAAGAGACCCAGTACTTC	CASRDDRAQETQYF
TRBJ2-2	TRBD1	-	16	TRBV9	TGTGCCAGCAGCGTCGGACAGGGCTACAACACCGGGGAGCTGTTTTTT	CASSVGQGYNTGELFF
TRBJ2-2	-	-	12	TRBV9	TGTGCCAGCATCAGTAACACCGGGGAGCTGTTTTTT	CASISNTGELFF
TRBJ2-7	-	-	15	TRBV9	TGTGCCAGCAGCCCCACTCTGGGCGGCCCCTACGAGCAGTACTTC	CASSPTLGGPYEQYF
TRBJ2-2	TRBD2	-	16	TRBV9	TGTGCCAGCAGCGCGCGGGGGGGCCGGGACACCGGGGAGCTGTTTTTT	CASSARGGRDTGELFF
TRBJ1-2	-	few	15	TRBV7-2	TGTGCCAGCAGTACCCCCGGGGTGGCCCTCTATGGCTACACCTTC	CASSTPGVALYGYTF
TRBJ2-2	-	few	16	TRBV5-1	TGCGCCAGCAGCCTTGACGGGGCTGTAAACACCGGGGAGCTGTTTTTT	CASSLDGAVNTGELFF
TRBJ1-1	-	-	12	TRBV11-2	TGTGCCAGCAGCCGACCGGGGGGGACTGCTTTCTTT	CASSRPGGTAFF
TRBJ2-4	-	-	11	TRBV10-3	TGTGCCATCAGTGAAGGCCCCATCCAGTACTTC	CAISEGPIQYF
TRBJ1-2	-	-	15	TRBV4-1	TGCGCCAGCAGCCAAGAACGCACCTTTAACTATGGCTACACCTTC	CASSQERTFNYGYTF
TRBJ2-3	-	-	12	TRBV11-2	TGTGCCAGCAGCTTAGACCGAGATACGCAGTATTTT	CASSLDRDTQYF